This T cell receptor beta chain was captured by sequencing in a study of T cell clonotyping in hematopoietic cell transplantation. Regarding the study as a whole: Pathologically expanded recipient clonotypes increased progressively from day 30 to day 180 as diversity fell. Few recipient clonotypes overlapped donors; over 95% were de novo at given depth. Higher Inverse Simpson Index values in graft donor and pretransplant recipient predicted broader posttransplant TCR diversity.

The method was immunoSEQ multiplex PCR; TCRdb's version includes in-frame clones alone and lacks a portion of them. The data show approximately 7,000 clones, with approximately 89% seen just once and more than 7% held by the top ten. The V gene end was trimmed by 9 bases and the J gene end by 0 bases; junction bases not matched to a gene: 10. The CDR3 runs to 17 residues. Germline lookup yields CDR1 SGHRS and CDR2 YFSETQ. A word on this clone: Antigen: not known.

Recipient blood drawn about 28 days pretransplant and days 30, 100, 180 after. The chain is built from TRBV5-1 and TRBJ2-1; the match to TRBD2 covers 12 bases. The sequencing used PBMCs, collected 100 days after allogeneic stem cell transplant. The source of this sequence is a male patient between 18 and 35 years old who had an allogeneic stem cell transplant from a related donor, so the T cells may come from the graft donor. Some clones in this sample may be carry-over from other donors' samples. The CDR3 protein is CATRTSGDFSSYNEQFF. The CDR3, as DNA: TGCGCCACCCGGACTAGCGGGGATTTCAGCTCCTACAATGAGCAGTTCTTC. The whole variable domain, filled in from reference TRBV5-1 and TRBJ2-1, reads KAGVTQTPRYLIKTRGQQVTLSCSPISGHRSVSWYQQTPGQGLQFLFEYFSETQRNKGNFPGRFSGRQFSNSRSEMNVSTLELGDSALYLCATRTSGDFSSYNEQFFGPGTRLTVL.